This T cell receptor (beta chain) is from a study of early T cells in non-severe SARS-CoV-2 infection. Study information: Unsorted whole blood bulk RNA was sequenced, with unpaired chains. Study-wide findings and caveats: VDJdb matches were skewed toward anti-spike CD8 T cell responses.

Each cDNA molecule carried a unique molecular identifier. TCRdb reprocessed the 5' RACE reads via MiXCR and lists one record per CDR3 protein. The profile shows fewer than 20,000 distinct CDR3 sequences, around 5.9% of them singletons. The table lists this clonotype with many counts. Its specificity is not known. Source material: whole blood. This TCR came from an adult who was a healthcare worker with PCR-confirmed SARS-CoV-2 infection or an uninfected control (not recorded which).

The CDR3 sequence is CASSLTGPRAEAFF. The DNA of the CDR3 is TGTGCCAGCAGTTTAACAGGCCCCAGGGCTGAAGCTTTCTTT. The gene calls are TRBV6-5 and TRBJ1-1; D is perhaps TRBD1 (5 bases). The CDR3 runs to 14 residues. The V end lost 4 bases, the J end lost 6 bases, and 15 bases lay between the germline ends. CDR1 MNHEY and CDR2 SVGAGI come from the germline V gene.